This is a list of T cell receptor beta chains from one sample in a study of graft-versus-host responses after intestinal transplantation. Antigen specificity for these receptors is unknown. Sequencing was performed with immunoSEQ multiplex PCR; in TCRdb, only in-frame clones are kept and a portion is missing. Of tens of thousands of clones detected, about 90% appear once; the ten largest clones hold under 1.5%. Source: unstimulated CD8+ T cells sorted from spleen or lymph node cells, taken before intestinal transplant. The receptors derive from a human donor who received an intestinal transplant. Both conserved end residues are part of each CDR3.

v_call	cdr3_length	j_call	cdr3_aa
TRBV27	14	TRBJ1-1	CASSLFAGGTEAFF
TRBV19	15	TRBJ2-1	CASRPRGSSYNEQFF
TRBV13	15	TRBJ2-7	CASSFPGEGLREQYF
TRBV7-9	15	TRBJ2-1	CASSLAAGGYNEQFF
TRBV11-2	14	TRBJ2-7	CASSFGTPSYEQYF
TRBV6-1	14	TRBJ2-7	CASSFIQGADEQYF
TRBV5-1	17	TRBJ2-7	CASSPARPSTSSYEQYF
TRBV5-1	14	TRBJ2-7	CASRDSGGAYEQYF
TRBV6-4	14	TRBJ2-1	CASSDSPLAGGIFF
TRBV15	16	TRBJ1-4	CATSRGGQAGNEKLFF
TRBV27	14	TRBJ2-3	CASSTRGPSDTQYF
TRBV14	13	TRBJ1-2	CASSQGTAYGYTF
TRBV11-1	13	TRBJ2-2	CASSLSATGELFF
TRBV6-5	14	TRBJ2-3	CASSGTGWTDTQYF
TRBV29-1	15	TRBJ1-1	CSVGAPAGALTEAFF
TRBV4-1	14	TRBJ2-2	CASSQVNSEGELFF
TRBV29-1	12	TRBJ2-7	CSVGARVDEQYF
TRBV6-4	13	TRBJ1-2	CASSPADYYGYTF
TRBV5-4	12	TRBJ1-1	CASSRGYTEAFF
TRBV7-8	14	TRBJ2-7	CASASGDVSREQYF
TRBV5-7	15	TRBJ1-1	CASSTKDRGGTEAFF
TRBV11-2	15	TRBJ2-5	CASSLVSSSVETQYF
TRBV5-1	14	TRBJ1-1	CASSFRGTGTEAFF
TRBV29-1	15	TRBJ1-1	CSVALTDRMNTEAFF
TRBV6-5	13	TRBJ1-4	CASSSPGLEKLFF
TRBV5-4	12	TRBJ1-2	CASSPSGHGYTF
TRBV5-1	13	TRBJ2-5	CASAPTVKETQYF
TRBV29-1	14	TRBJ2-2	CSVEDKQAPGELFF
TRBV9	15	TRBJ1-1	CASSAYRGLDTEAFF
TRBV4-1	17	TRBJ2-5	CASSQDFGRGGRETQYF
TRBV6-5	15	TRBJ2-1	CASSQPSAGHNEQFF
TRBV9	17	TRBJ2-2	CASSAPGGQGLPGELFF
TRBV29-1	12	TRBJ2-7	CSVAAATYEQYF
TRBV19	12	TRBJ1-5	CASSGGAQPQHF
TRBV6-5	15	TRBJ2-7	CASSGSGGGSYEQYF
TRBV6-6	16	TRBJ2-1	CASSYTQTSGGNEQFF
TRBV11-2	12	TRBJ2-7	CASSSMNYEQYF
TRBV5-6	14	-	CASSLVQITYEQYF
TRBV10-3	13	TRBJ1-1	CAMGWGENTEAFF
TRBV27	12	TRBJ2-7	CASSDGAYEQYF
TRBV29-1	13	TRBJ1-2	CSVGGGEGYGYTF
TRBV10-3	16	TRBJ1-1	CAISDGQGAHNTEAFF
TRBV6-1	13	TRBJ1-6	CASCGKENSPLHF
TRBV25-1	13	TRBJ1-2	CASSEQGVYGYTF
TRBV27	15	TRBJ2-7	CASSWGTGGYYEQYF
TRBV9	16	TRBJ1-6	CASSPGVLSILSPLHF
TRBV4-1	15	TRBJ2-2	CASSLSPLNTGELFF
TRBV19	16	TRBJ2-5	CASHEGPSGGEETQYF
TRBV9	14	TRBJ1-2	CASSPWGFDYGYTF
TRBV7-6	19	TRBJ2-3	CASSPWGIAGGLVTDTQYF
TRBV7-9	16	TRBJ1-6	CASSPRVRDYNSPLHF
TRBV7-9	15	TRBJ1-2	CASSAPGGGGGGYTF
TRBV10-2	17	TRBJ2-6	CATDRDRLSSGANVLTF
TRBV6-5	15	TRBJ1-6	CASSYSNPNIPPLHF
TRBV5-4	16	TRBJ1-1	CASSLAGGGANTEAFF
TRBV7-8	20	TRBJ2-3	CASSFLTTSGVVLGTDTQYF